This T cell receptor (beta chain) was captured by sequencing in a study of regulatory T cells in long-lasting Graves disease. General study findings and limits: Thyroid tissue went unexamined; only peripheral blood was analyzed. Patients whose Graves' disease persisted exhibited lower TCR diversity than those newly diagnosed. Because few samples were included, accuracy may have been lower.

Time point indicated: persistent/refractory GD, antithyroid drugs over 5 years with positive TRAb. There was RNA extracted from PBMCs, and the TCR library was made from it. Arm-PCR of CDR3 regions with iRepertoire HTBI primers generated TCR beta libraries. TCRdb re-called the multiplex PCR reads with MiXCR, one entry per CDR3 protein. The top ten clones hold around 7% of a sample with over 450,000 distinct CDR3 sequences, around a fifth of them seen once. The CDR3 loop spans 13 amino acids. The V end was cut by 8 bases, the J end by 3 bases, with 10 bases between. Germline-derived CDR1 and CDR2 are MDHEN and SYDVKM. In its sample, this clonotype was seen many times. Its target is not known.

The sequences come from peripheral blood mononuclear cells (PBMCs), collected when the disease was refractory, from a patient treated with antithyroid drugs. This clonotype originated in a female donor with Graves disease. This rearrangement joins TRBV28 to TRBJ1-4; D unclear. The chain's CDR3 is CASGSGSNEKLFF. The CDR3 DNA follows: TGTGCCAGCGGCAGCGGATCTAATGAAAAACTGTTTTTT. Complete variable domain (other parts from reference TRBV28 and TRBJ1-4): DVKVTQSSRYLVKRTGEKVFLECVQDMDHENMFWYRQDPGLGLRLIYFSYDVKMKEKGDIPEGYSVSREKKERFSLILESASTNQTSMYLCASGSGSNEKLFFGSGTQLSVL.